These T cell receptor beta chains were read from a single sample in a study of T-cell reconstitution after alpha-beta-depleted transplantation in children. TCRdb recomputed calls from the PCR reads with MiXCR, one row per CDR3 protein. Of around 500,000 distinct CDR3 sequences listed, under 30% are singletons. Here the sequenced sample was PBMCs, mostly from graft donor cells, taken 360 days after TCRalphabeta/CD19-depleted stem cell transplant. The receptors shown here come from a boy under two years old who had a stem cell transplant for acute myeloid leukemia, so the T cells may come from the graft donor. CDR3s include the opening cysteine and the closing phenylalanine or tryptophan. Fields, in order: V gene, D gene, J gene, clone size, CDR3 protein, CDR3 DNA. The D gene is left open where the match is weak. Rows may omit the clone size; those that give it use once, few, many or a size class.

V: TRBV13; D: TRBD2; J: TRBJ2-3; size: few; CDR3: CASSSTSGERTDTQYF; DNA: TGTGCCAGCAGCTCAACTAGCGGGGAGCGCACAGATACGCAGTATTTT
V: TRBV29-1; D: -; J: TRBJ2-7; size: many; CDR3: CSVEGQVASSYEQYF; DNA: TGCAGCGTTGAAGGACAGGTAGCGAGCTCCTACGAGCAGTACTTC
V: TRBV20-1; D: -; J: TRBJ1-2; size: -; CDR3: CSTSVGNPLYGYTF; DNA: TGCAGTACCTCCGTAGGGAACCCGCTCTATGGCTACACCTTC
V: TRBV29-1; D: TRBD1; J: TRBJ2-6; size: many; CDR3: CSVRAGQAGANVLTF; DNA: TGCAGCGTTAGGGCGGGACAGGCTGGGGCCAACGTCCTGACTTTC
V: TRBV18; D: -; J: TRBJ2-7; size: few; CDR3: CASSPEAVYEQYF; DNA: TGTGCCAGCTCACCGGAGGCGGTCTACGAGCAGTACTTC
V: TRBV7-2; D: -; J: TRBJ2-7; size: few; CDR3: CASSLVRGTYEQYF; DNA: TGTGCCAGCAGCTTAGTGAGGGGGACCTACGAGCAGTACTTC
V: TRBV9; D: TRBD2; J: TRBJ2-1; size: -; CDR3: CASSVRLAGPKEQFF; DNA: TGTGCCAGCAGCGTGAGACTAGCGGGCCCCAAGGAGCAGTTCTTC
V: TRBV20-1; D: -; J: TRBJ1-2; size: -; CDR3: CSARERENYGYTF; DNA: TGCAGTGCTAGAGAGCGGGAAAACTATGGCTACACCTTC
V: TRBV6-4; D: -; J: TRBJ2-3; size: few; CDR3: CASSDTHKDTQYF; DNA: TGTGCCAGCAGTGACACCCACAAGGATACGCAGTATTTT
V: TRBV12-3/TRBV12-4; D: -; J: TRBJ2-7; size: many; CDR3: CASSLSEVAVYEQYF; DNA: TGTGCCAGCAGTTTAAGTGAAGTAGCGGTGTACGAGCAGTACTTC